Sequencing of this T cell receptor (beta chain) was carried out in a study of spatial heterogeneity in lung cancer. Study summary: There were consistently more beta-chain sequences detected than alpha-chain sequences.

This clonotype showed up many times. Its cognate antigen is unknown. Time point of the sample: sample taken at primary tumor resection. Patients with untreated early-stage non-small cell lung cancer, numbering 55 to 75, were the donors. Whole RNA was taken from tumor, nontumor lung or frozen PBMC; it was then sequenced unsorted. Germline V gene lookup returns CDR1 ENHRY and CDR2 SYGVKD. The V end lost 8 bases, the J end lost 2 bases, and 6 bases lay between the germline ends. This CDR3 has 11 amino acids. MiXCR, run by TCRdb on the 5' RACE reads, gives a single entry per CDR3 protein. The sample includes 20,000 to 30,000 distinct CDR3 sequences, roughly 10% seen only once; the top ten take around 7%. Study-wide findings and caveats: How many expanded intratumoral alpha and beta TCRs were present tracked the tumor mutation count, which was a count of nonsynonymous mutations.

The receptor comes from a male donor with early-stage non-small cell lung cancer. The sequenced sample was lung tumor tissue, obtained at surgery. The rearrangement joins TRBV10-3 to TRBJ2-5, with unresolved D. CDR3 sequence (DNA): TGTGCCATCGGCTTTCAAGAGACCCAGTACTTC. This gives the protein CAIGFQETQYF.